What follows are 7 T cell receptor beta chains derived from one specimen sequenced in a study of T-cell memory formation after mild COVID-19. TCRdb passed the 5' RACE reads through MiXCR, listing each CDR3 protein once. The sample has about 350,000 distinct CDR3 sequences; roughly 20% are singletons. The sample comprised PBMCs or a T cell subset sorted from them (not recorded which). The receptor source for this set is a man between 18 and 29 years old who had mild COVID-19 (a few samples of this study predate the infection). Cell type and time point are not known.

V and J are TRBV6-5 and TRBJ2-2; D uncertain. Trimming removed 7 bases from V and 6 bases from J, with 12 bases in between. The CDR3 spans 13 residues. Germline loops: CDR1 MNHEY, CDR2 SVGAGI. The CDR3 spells CASKGSGPGELFF. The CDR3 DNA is TGTGCCAGCAAGGGTTCAGGTCCCGGGGAGCTGTTTTTT.

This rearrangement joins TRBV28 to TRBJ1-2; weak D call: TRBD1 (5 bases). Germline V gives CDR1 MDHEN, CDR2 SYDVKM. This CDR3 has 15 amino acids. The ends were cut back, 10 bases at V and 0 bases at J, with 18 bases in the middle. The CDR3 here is CATPGEGPANYGYTF. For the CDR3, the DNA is TGTGCCACCCCAGGAGAGGGGCCCGCTAACTATGGCTACACCTTC.

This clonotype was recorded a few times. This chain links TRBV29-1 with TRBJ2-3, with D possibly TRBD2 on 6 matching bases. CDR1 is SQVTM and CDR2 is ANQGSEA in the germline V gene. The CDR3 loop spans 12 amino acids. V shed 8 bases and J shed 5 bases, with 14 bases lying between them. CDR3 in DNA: TGCAGCACCGAATCGCGGGGAGATACGCAGTATTTT. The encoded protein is CSTESRGDTQYF.

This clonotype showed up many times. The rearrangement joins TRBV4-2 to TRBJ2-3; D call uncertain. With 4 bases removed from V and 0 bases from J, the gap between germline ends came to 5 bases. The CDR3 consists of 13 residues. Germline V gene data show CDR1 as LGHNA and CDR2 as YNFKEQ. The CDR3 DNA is TGTGCCAGCAGCCCCCTGAGCACAGATACGCAGTATTTT. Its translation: CASSPLSTDTQYF.

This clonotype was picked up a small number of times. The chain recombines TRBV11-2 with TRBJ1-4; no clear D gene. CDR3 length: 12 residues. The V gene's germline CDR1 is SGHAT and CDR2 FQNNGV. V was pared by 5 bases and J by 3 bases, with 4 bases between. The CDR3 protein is CASSRANEKLFF. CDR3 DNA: TGTGCCAGCAGCCGGGCTAATGAAAAACTGTTTTTT. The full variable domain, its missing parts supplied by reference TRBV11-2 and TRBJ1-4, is EAGVAQSPRYKIIEKRQSVAFWCNPISGHATLYWYQQILGQGPKLLIQFQNNGVVDDSQLPKDRFSAERLKGVDSTLKIQPAKLEDSAVYLCASSRANEKLFFGSGTQLSVL.

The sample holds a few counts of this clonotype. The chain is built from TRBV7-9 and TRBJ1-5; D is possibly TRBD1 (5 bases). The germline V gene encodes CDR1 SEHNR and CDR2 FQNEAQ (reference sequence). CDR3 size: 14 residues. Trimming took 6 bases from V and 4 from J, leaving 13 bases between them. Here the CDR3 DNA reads TGTGCCAGCAGTTCAGGGTTCGGAAATCAGCCCCAGCATTTT. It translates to CASSSGFGNQPQHF.

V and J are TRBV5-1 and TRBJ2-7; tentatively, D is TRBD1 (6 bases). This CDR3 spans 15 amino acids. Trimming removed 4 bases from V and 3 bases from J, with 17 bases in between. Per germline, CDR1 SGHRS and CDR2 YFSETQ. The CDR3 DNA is TGCGCCAGCAGCGAAAGCGAGGGACAAGGCTACGAGCAGTACTTC. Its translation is CASSESEGQGYEQYF.